The 30 T cell receptor beta chains below come from one sample, sequenced in a study of T cells in Graves' hyperthyroidism and ophthalmopathy. TCR beta CDR3 sequences were amplified from RNA transcripts. Using the HTBI primer set, a first-round RT-PCR was run on the TCR CDR3. TCRdb passed the multiplex PCR reads through MiXCR, listing each CDR3 protein once. This table has more than 350,000 distinct CDR3 sequences, 13% to 15% appearing once. The source material was blood. The receptors originated from a woman aged 25 to 45 with Graves' ophthalmopathy.

This clonotype was picked up a small number of times. The chain employs TRBV29-1 and TRBJ1-4; no definite D call. V was trimmed by 7 bases and J by 6 bases, leaving 15 bases between them. CDR3 length equals 13 residues. Per the germline V gene, CDR1 is SQVTM and CDR2 is ANQGSEA. The CDR3 loop reads CSAELGRDEKLFF. Written as DNA, the CDR3 is TGCAGCGCAGAGTTAGGACGGGATGAAAAACTGTTTTTT.

This clonotype was recorded many times. The chain has TRBV24-1 and TRBJ2-5; a possible D gene is TRBD2 (6 bases). V shed 2 bases and J shed 5 bases, with 14 bases lying between them. Per the germline V gene, CDR1 is KGHDR and CDR2 is SFDVKD. The CDR3 sequence is 15 residues long. The CDR3 DNA reads TGTGCCACCAGTGATTCTCGGGGCCGGGGGGAGACCCAGTACTTC. It translates to CATSDSRGRGETQYF.

The genes are TRBV5-1 and TRBJ1-4; D is ambiguous. In germline, CDR1 is SGHRS, CDR2 YFSETQ. The CDR3 runs to 14 residues. Trimming shortened V by 2 bases and J by 8 bases, and 13 bases separated the two germline ends. The CDR3 is CASSFGTATEKLFF. Written as DNA, the CDR3 is TGCGCCAGCAGCTTCGGAACAGCTACGGAAAAACTGTTTTTT.

At least ten counts were recorded for this clonotype. This chain links TRBV2 with TRBJ1-5, with D tentatively TRBD1 (5 bases). The CDR3 spans 14 residues. Germline V gene data show CDR1 as SNHLY and CDR2 as FYNNEI. V was clipped by 4 bases and J by 7 bases, with 14 bases between them. In DNA form, the CDR3 reads TGTGCCAGCAGTGTGAAAGGGGATGGACAGCCCCAGCATTTT. Its protein product is CASSVKGDGQPQHF.

The sample holds a few counts of this clonotype. V usage is TRBV29-1 and J usage is TRBJ1-2, with TRBD1 identical over 10 bases. The CDR3 length is 17 residues. CDR1 is SQVTM, CDR2 ANQGSEA, per germline. Germline trimming cut 3 bases from V and 5 bases from J; bases unmatched to any gene: 15. The CDR3 nucleotides are TGCAGCGTTGATTTATCCCGGGACAGGGGTGAGAAGTATGGCTACACCTTC. Amino acid sequence: CSVDLSRDRGEKYGYTF.

The chain couples TRBV9 to TRBJ2-2, with TRBD2 matching over 12 bases. V trimming: 3 bases; J trimming: 8 bases; junction bases outside the gene matches: 5. This CDR3 comprises 15 residues. Germline V CDR1 and CDR2: SGDLS, YYNGEE. CDR3 DNA: TGTGCCAGCAGCGCGACTAGCGGGGGCCATGGGGAGCTGTTTTTT. It translates to CASSATSGGHGELFF.

This clonotype was counted ten times or more. The V call is TRBV12-3 or TRBV12-4, the J call TRBJ2-1; D may be TRBD1 or TRBD2 (6 bases each). Trimming took off 4 bases at V and 2 bases at J, with 15 bases between the two ends. The CDR3 loop spans 16 amino acids. The CDR3 DNA is TGTGCCAGCAGTTCCGTAGGGCGGGACACCTACAATGAGCAGTTCTTC. This sequence encodes CASSSVGRDTYNEQFF.

This clonotype was seen a few times. A read error may be the cause here, since a much bigger clone is one base away. The chain employs TRBV6-1 and TRBJ1-6; D ambiguous. The germline V gene has CDR1 MNHNS and CDR2 SASEGT. With 4 bases removed from V and 10 bases from J, the gap between germline ends came to 5 bases. The CDR3 is 11 amino acids. The CDR3 nucleotides read TGTGCCAGCAGTGTAAAATCACCCCTCCACTTT. Its translation: CASSVKSPLHF.

In its sample, this clonotype was seen many times. The chain uses TRBV20-1 and TRBJ2-7; possibly TRBD1 for D (5 bases). This CDR3 is 11 amino acids long. V gave up 6 bases and J gave up 3 bases, with 9 bases separating them. CDR1 is DFQATT and CDR2 is SNEGSKA in the germline V gene (reference sequence). CDR3 loop: CSANQGYEQYF. In DNA, the CDR3 is TGCAGTGCCAACCAGGGCTACGAGCAGTACTTC.

This clonotype was detected ten times or more. The rearrangement uses TRBV11-2 and TRBJ2-7, with 8 positions matching TRBD1. J was trimmed by 5 bases and V by 5 bases; bases with no gene match: 8. CDR1 and CDR2 (germline): SGHAT, FQNNGV. This CDR3 has 14 amino acids. CDR3 bases: TGTGCCAGCAGCACCGGGCCAGGGGGCAACGAGCAGTACTTC. It specifies CASSTGPGGNEQYF.

This clonotype has a handful of counts. The chain employs TRBV19 and TRBJ2-1, with D maybe TRBD2 (7 bases). V lost 7 bases to trimming and J lost 2 bases, with 18 bases between them. In germline, CDR1 is LNHDA, CDR2 SQIVND (reference sequence). The length of the CDR3 is 16 residues. CDR3 sequence reads: CASKSMTGGAYNEQFF. CDR3 DNA sequence: TGTGCCAGTAAATCGATGACGGGGGGCGCCTACAATGAGCAGTTCTTC.

This clonotype came up many times. This chain joins TRBV20-1 and TRBJ2-5; D gene ambiguous. The CDR3 has 11 amino acids. The germline V gene has CDR1 DFQATT and CDR2 SNEGSKA (reference sequence). Trimming removed 6 bases at V and 3 bases at J, with 8 bases between. CDR3 sequence reads: CSARSEETQYF. CDR3 sequence (DNA): TGCAGTGCAAGATCAGAAGAGACCCAGTACTTC.

This clonotype has ten or more counts. The chain recombines TRBV9 with TRBJ2-3; D gene ambiguous. CDR1 and CDR2 (germline): SGDLS, YYNGEE. Trimming left V 2 bases short and J 4 bases short, with 8 bases between. This CDR3 has 13 residues. Here the CDR3 DNA reads TGTGCCAGCAGCGTGTGGGTGTCAGATACGCAGTATTTT. Protein product: CASSVWVSDTQYF.

This clonotype came up a few times. The CDR3 is CASSPVITGYGYTF. The CDR3 DNA follows: TGTGCCAGCAGCCCCGTTATCACAGGGTATGGCTACACCTTC. The J gene is TRBJ1-2, the V gene TRBV7-2; perhaps TRBD1 as D (6 bases). CDR1 and CDR2 from the germline V gene are SGHTA and FQGNSA. V lost 5 bases, J lost 5 bases, and 15 bases lay in between. The CDR3 spans 14 residues.

This clonotype appeared many times. The genes are TRBV20-1 and TRBJ2-7, with D possibly matching TRBD1 (6 bases). CDR3 size: 11 residues. V gave up 6 bases and J gave up 5 bases, with 11 bases separating them. Germline V gene data show CDR1 as DFQATT and CDR2 as SNEGSKA (reference sequence). The CDR3 nucleotides are TGCAGTGCGGAGACAGGTCACGAGCAGTACTTC. This codes for CSAETGHEQYF.

Only a few counts were recorded for this clonotype. V gene TRBV9 combines with J gene TRBJ1-1; D is perhaps TRBD1 (5 bases). This CDR3 region has 15 residues. V was trimmed by 3 bases and J by 2 bases, leaving 14 bases between them. Per germline, CDR1 SGDLS and CDR2 YYNGEE. The chain's CDR3 is CASSAHGGFNTEAFF. In DNA, the CDR3 is TGTGCCAGCAGCGCCCACGGGGGTTTCAACACTGAAGCTTTCTTT.

DNA of the CDR3: TGCGCCACCAGGGTCGCCGGAATTACACAAGAGACCCAGTACTTC. This sequence encodes CATRVAGITQETQYF. This chain joins TRBV5-1 and TRBJ2-5; tentative D call: TRBD1 (5 bases). The length of the CDR3 is 15 residues. The germline gives CDR1 SGHRS, CDR2 YFSETQ. Trimming shortened V by 9 bases and J by 2 bases, and 20 bases separated the two germline ends.

This clonotype has ten or more counts. This chain links TRBV27 with TRBJ1-1; tentative D call: TRBD1 (5 bases). There are 15 residues in the CDR3. V lost 5 bases and J 5 bases, leaving 18 bases between the germline ends. CDR1 is MNHEY, CDR2 SMNVEV, per germline (reference sequence). CDR3 protein: CASSQGSGRVTEAFF. CDR3 nucleotide sequence: TGTGCCAGCAGTCAAGGATCAGGGCGGGTTACTGAAGCTTTCTTT.

This clonotype has at least ten counts. This chain connects TRBV7-2 to TRBJ2-1; TRBD2 matches 14 bases. V lost 1 base, J lost 4 bases, and 3 bases stayed unmatched. CDR1 is SGHTA, CDR2 FQGNSA, per germline. The CDR3 consists of 17 residues. The DNA for the CDR3 is TGTGCCAGCAGCTTAGAGGGACTAGCGGGGGCATACAATGAGCAGTTCTTC. This codes for CASSLEGLAGAYNEQFF.

The table lists this clonotype with a few counts. The rearrangement joins TRBV7-8 to TRBJ1-1, with D unresolved. Germline V gene lookup returns CDR1 SGHVS and CDR2 FQNEAQ. This CDR3 comprises 18 residues. The V gene lost 4 bases and the J gene lost 0 bases, with 21 bases spanning the gap. CDR3 sequence: CASSSHTGTFFMNTEAFF. Written as DNA, the CDR3 is TGTGCCAGCAGCTCACATACGGGAACATTTTTTATGAACACTGAAGCTTTCTTT.

Turning to this clonotype: A much larger clone lies a single base off, so this may be a read error. CDR3 sequence (DNA): TGTGCCAGCAACAGGTCGAGCTATGGCTACACCTTC. It yields the protein CASNRSSYGYTF. V is TRBV28 and J is TRBJ1-2; tentatively, D is TRBD1 (5 bases). From germline, CDR1 is MDHEN and CDR2 SYDVKM. This CDR3 is built from 12 residues. Between the trimmed V and J ends, which lost 7 bases and 4 bases, there was a span of 10 bases.

In this sample, this clonotype turned up many times. The V call is TRBV2, the J call TRBJ1-2; D uncertain. Germline CDR1 is SNHLY and CDR2 is FYNNEI. V gave up 5 bases and J gave up 2 bases, with 9 bases separating them. This CDR3 is built from 13 residues. CDR3 amino acids: CASSQDGNYGYTF. CDR3 nucleotide sequence: TGTGCCAGCAGTCAGGACGGAAACTATGGCTACACCTTC. The entire variable domain, with the rest obtained from reference TRBV2 and TRBJ1-2, is as follows: EPEVTQTPSHQVTQMGQEVILRCVPISNHLYFYWYRQILGQKVEFLVSFYNNEISEKSEIFDDQFSVERPDGSNFTLKIRSTKLEDSAMYFCASSQDGNYGYTFGSGTRLTVV.

This clonotype has a count of ten or more. The CDR3 DNA reads as TGTGCCAGCAGCCAAAGCAACAGGTTCGATTTTGGGTACGAGCAGTACTTC. Translating gives CASSQSNRFDFGYEQYF. The chain couples TRBV3-1 to TRBJ2-7; D might be TRBD1 (5 bases). The germline CDR1 and CDR2 sequences are LGHDT and YNNKEL (reference sequence). The ends were cut back, 2 bases at V and 4 bases at J, with 21 bases in the middle. This CDR3 is built from 17 residues.

As regards this clonotype: This may be a read error: a much more frequent sequence differs by one nucleotide. The rearrangement uses TRBV11-3 and TRBJ2-6; no definite D call. Deletions cut 4 bases from V and 3 bases from J, with 10 bases between. CDR3 size: 15 residues. The V gene's germline CDR1 is SGHNT and CDR2 YENEEA. CDR3 loop: CASSSTVNGANVLTF. CDR3 bases: TGTGCCAGCAGCTCTACGGTAAATGGGGCCAACGTCCTGACTTTC.

This clonotype was counted many times. The rearrangement joins TRBV6-1 to TRBJ2-7; D is uncertain. CDR3 length equals 16 residues. CDR1 MNHNS and CDR2 SASEGT come from the germline V gene. V lost 5 bases and J 2 bases, leaving 19 bases between the germline ends. The CDR3 nucleotides read TGTGCCAGCAGTTCCCTTTCCTCCGAATCCCCCTACGAGCAGTACTTC. Translated: CASSSLSSESPYEQYF.

This chain joins TRBV5-6 and TRBJ2-6; D uncertain. The germline V gene encodes CDR1 SGHDT and CDR2 YYEEEE. This CDR3 comprises 14 residues. Trimming stripped 2 bases from V and 3 bases from J, with 6 bases between. The CDR3 loop is CASSFFFGANVLTF. DNA for the CDR3: TGTGCCAGCAGCTTCTTCTTTGGGGCCAACGTCCTGACTTTC.

As regards this clonotype: This may stem from a read error, because a much larger clone lies one nucleotide away. The chain recombines TRBV12-3 or TRBV12-4 with TRBJ1-2; D is unresolved. The V gene lost 3 bases and the J gene lost 7 bases, with 0 bases spanning the gap. The CDR3 runs to 9 residues. CDR3 DNA: TGTGCCAGCAGTTTTGGCTACACCTTC. Encoded protein: CASSFGYTF.

This clonotype was observed at least ten times. The V call is TRBV20-1, the J call TRBJ1-5; no definite D call. This CDR3 has 12 amino acids. The germline V gene encodes CDR1 DFQATT and CDR2 SNEGSKA (reference sequence). Trimming took off 5 bases at V and 6 bases at J, with 11 bases between the two ends. The CDR3 DNA reads as TGCAGTGCTGGGAACGTTGGTCAGCCCCAGCATTTT. As protein: CSAGNVGQPQHF.

This clonotype was counted many times. This chain links TRBV2 with TRBJ1-5, with 10 positions matching TRBD1. Germline assignment: CDR1 SNHLY and CDR2 FYNNEI. Trimming at V came to 3 bases and at J to 9 bases, leaving 11 bases not matched to a gene. The CDR3 has 16 residues. This chain's CDR3 is CASSEETGGDAGPQHF. CDR3 sequence (DNA): TGTGCCAGCAGTGAGGAGACAGGGGGCGACGCAGGGCCCCAGCATTTT.

This clonotype was counted ten times or more. This chain joins TRBV7-9 and TRBJ1-2; maybe TRBD1 (6 bases). The V gene lost 1 base and the J gene lost 3 bases, with 12 bases spanning the gap. Germline CDR1 and CDR2: SEHNR and FQNEAQ (reference sequence). This CDR3 has 15 amino acids. The DNA of the CDR3 is TGTGCCAGCAGCTTAGAGGGGGGAAAATACTATGGCTACACCTTC. It translates to CASSLEGGKYYGYTF.